The 9 T cell receptor beta chains below all came from one sample that was sequenced in a study of blood T cell repertoires in COVID-19. The data were produced by immunoSEQ multiplex PCR, yet TCRdb's version contains in-frame clones alone and is incomplete. The sample lists around 500,000 clones, roughly 88% occurring once. The sequenced material came from peripheral blood. The receptors here all came from a human donor in a cohort sampled during active COVID-19.

This chain joins TRBV28 and TRBJ1-4; 7 bases map to TRBD1. The CDR3 extends over 15 amino acids. Germline loops: CDR1 MDHEN, CDR2 SYDVKM. J lost 8 bases, V lost 7 bases, and 13 bases had no gene match. CDR3 loop: CASTSGGALREKLFF. The CDR3 nucleotides read TGTGCCAGCACCTCAGGGGGAGCGTTACGCGAAAAACTGTTTTTT.

This chain joins TRBV27 and TRBJ2-6, with a weak D call TRBD1 (6 bases). V dropped 5 bases and J dropped 1 base, with 18 bases sitting between them. Germline loops: CDR1 MNHEY, CDR2 SMNVEV (reference sequence). This CDR3 comprises 18 residues. The CDR3 DNA reads TGTGCCAGCAGTGTAAAACAGGGTAGCTGGTCTGGGGCCAACGTCCTGACTTTC. Translating gives CASSVKQGSWSGANVLTF.

This rearrangement joins TRBV27 to TRBJ1-1; 7 bases line up with TRBD1. The CDR3 spans 15 residues. From germline, CDR1 is MNHEY and CDR2 SMNVEV (reference sequence). The V and J ends lost 5 bases and 2 bases, in that order; junction bases with no gene match: 8. This CDR3 reads CASSDGQVLNTEAFF. Here the CDR3 DNA reads TGTGCCAGCAGTGATGGACAGGTTCTTAACACTGAAGCTTTCTTT.

This clone was counted once. The V and J genes are TRBV6-5 and TRBJ1-1, with 7 bases matching TRBD1. Germline trimming cut 5 bases from V and 6 bases from J; bases unmatched to any gene: 12. This CDR3 comprises 15 residues. CDR1 MNHEY and CDR2 SVGAGI come from the germline V gene. The CDR3: CASSPRTGSGAEAFF. CDR3 sequence (DNA): TGTGCCAGCAGTCCACGGACAGGATCAGGCGCTGAAGCTTTCTTT.

The J gene is TRBJ2-2, the V gene TRBV19, with 11 bases lining up with TRBD2. The V segment lost 4 bases and the J segment 5 bases; nucleotides outside the gene matches: 9. CDR3 length: 17 amino acids. Germline CDR1 and CDR2: LNHDA and SQIVND (reference sequence). The CDR3 here is CASSTPLAGGVTGELFF. CDR3 DNA sequence: TGTGCCAGTAGTACCCCGTTAGCGGGAGGGGTAACCGGGGAGCTGTTTTTT.

V is TRBV11-1 and J is TRBJ2-7; D gene ambiguous. Trimming left V 0 bases short and J 0 bases short, with 6 bases between. Germline V lookup: CDR1 SGHAT, CDR2 FQDESV (reference sequence). CDR3 size: 14 residues. CDR3 sequence (DNA): TGTGCCAGCAGCTTAGCGGCCGACTCCTACGAGCAGTACTTC. Protein product: CASSLAADSYEQYF.

The V and J genes are TRBV4-3 and TRBJ2-7; perhaps TRBD2 as D (7 bases). Looked up from germline, CDR1 is LGHNA and CDR2 is YSLEER. V was pared by 0 bases and J by 3 bases, with 21 bases between. This CDR3 is built from 18 residues. Here the CDR3 reads CASSQDRPRGAGIYEQYF. For the CDR3, the DNA is TGCGCCAGCAGCCAAGACAGGCCCCGGGGGGCAGGGATCTACGAGCAGTACTTC.

The gene calls are TRBV5-6 and TRBJ2-7; a possible D gene is TRBD2 (7 bases). The V gene lost 4 bases and the J gene lost 2 bases, with 16 bases spanning the gap. From germline, CDR1 is SGHDT and CDR2 YYEEEE. CDR3 length: 15 residues. The CDR3 DNA reads as TGTGCCAGCAGCCCGCGGAGGGGGGGAACCTACGAGCAGTACTTC. Residues: CASSPRRGGTYEQYF.

For the CDR3, the DNA is TGTGCCAGTAGTCAACCGGGACAGGCAACTAACTATGGCTACACCTTC. It translates to CASSQPGQATNYGYTF. The rearrangement links TRBV19 to TRBJ1-2, with 8 bases lining up with TRBD1. Germline V gene lookup returns CDR1 LNHDA and CDR2 SQIVND (reference sequence). Trimming took 5 bases from V and 0 from J; bases not matched to a gene: 8. This CDR3 is 16 amino acids long. Full variable domain (remainder filled in from reference TRBV19 and TRBJ1-2): DGGITQSPKYLFRKEGQNVTLSCEQNLNHDAMYWYRQDPGQGLRLIYYSQIVNDFQKGDIAEGYSVSREKKESFPLTVTSAQKNPTAFYLCASSQPGQATNYGYTFGSGTRLTVV.